This T cell receptor (beta chain) was captured in a study of blood T cell repertoires in COVID-19. As for the study in general: Samples came from the United States, Italy and Spain, spanning acute and convalescent COVID-19. In each case, the material was cDNA or gDNA derived from T cells, B-cell-depleted T cells, or PBMCs.

Sequencing was performed with immunoSEQ multiplex PCR; in TCRdb, only in-frame clones are kept and a portion is missing. The sample holds about 230,000 clones, about 84% seen once. Trimming took 5 bases from V and 1 from J, leaving 8 bases between them. The CDR3 runs 13 residues. Per germline, CDR1 SGHAT and CDR2 FQNNGV. The chain recombines TRBV11-2 with TRBJ1-1; no clear D gene. Material for sequencing was peripheral blood. This receptor was taken from an elderly woman with acute or convalescent COVID-19. CDR3 bases: TGTGCCAGCAGCCCCGGTGGGAACACTGAAGCTTTCTTT. It specifies CASSPGGNTEAFF. The variable domain in full, completed from reference TRBV11-2 and TRBJ1-1, reads EAGVAQSPRYKIIEKRQSVAFWCNPISGHATLYWYQQILGQGPKLLIQFQNNGVVDDSQLPKDRFSAERLKGVDSTLKIQPAKLEDSAVYLCASSPGGNTEAFFGQGTRLTVV.